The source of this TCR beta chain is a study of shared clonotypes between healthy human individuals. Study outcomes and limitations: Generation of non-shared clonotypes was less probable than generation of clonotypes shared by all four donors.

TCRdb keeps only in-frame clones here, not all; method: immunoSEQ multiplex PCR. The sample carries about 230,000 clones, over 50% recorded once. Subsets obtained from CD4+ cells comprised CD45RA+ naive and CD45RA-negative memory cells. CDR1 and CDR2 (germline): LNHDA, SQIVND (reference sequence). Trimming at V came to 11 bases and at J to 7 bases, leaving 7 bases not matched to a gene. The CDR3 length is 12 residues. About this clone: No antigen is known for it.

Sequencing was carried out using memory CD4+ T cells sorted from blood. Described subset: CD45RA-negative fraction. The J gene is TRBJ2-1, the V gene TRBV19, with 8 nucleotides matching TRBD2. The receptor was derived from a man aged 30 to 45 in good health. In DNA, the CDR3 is TGTGCCCGACAGCGGGAGAGAAATGAGCAGTTCTTC. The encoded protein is CARQRERNEQFF.